The entry below gives a single TCR beta chain sequence along with its context. Only in-frame clones appear in the TCRdb table, and some are missing; sequencing was by immunoSEQ multiplex PCR. This sample carries about 2.4 million clones, roughly 93% of them seen once, and the ten largest clones take approximately 0.37%. The data are from a study of shared clonotypes between healthy human individuals. CDR1 GTSNPN and CDR2 SVGIG come from the germline V gene (reference sequence). V was cut by 5 bases and J by 5 bases, with 20 bases left in between. The CDR3 covers 15 residues. Nashville, Tennessee was home to all donors, who were Caucasian adults.

The origin of this receptor is a young man in good health. Some clones in this sample may be carry-over from other donors' samples. Source material: naive CD4+ T cells from PBMCs. As for subset: CD45RA+ positively selected. This rearrangement joins TRBV30 to TRBJ2-3; the D is unclear. Here the CDR3 reads CAWGRLKRQVDTQYF. CDR3 DNA sequence: TGTGCCTGGGGTCGGCTAAAAAGGCAGGTAGATACGCAGTATTTT.